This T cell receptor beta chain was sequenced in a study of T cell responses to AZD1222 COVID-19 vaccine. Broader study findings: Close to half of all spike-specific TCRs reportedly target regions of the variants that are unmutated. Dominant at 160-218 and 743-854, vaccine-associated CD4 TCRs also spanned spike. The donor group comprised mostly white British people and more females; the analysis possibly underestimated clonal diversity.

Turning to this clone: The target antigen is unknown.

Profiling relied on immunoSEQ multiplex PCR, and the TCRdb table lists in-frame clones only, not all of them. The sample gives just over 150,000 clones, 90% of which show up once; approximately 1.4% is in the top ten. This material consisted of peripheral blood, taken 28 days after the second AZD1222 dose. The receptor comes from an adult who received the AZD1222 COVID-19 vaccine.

The CDR3, as DNA: TGTGCCAGTAGTATCCCAGGGGGCCAAGAGACCCAGTACTTC. Translation gives CASSIPGGQETQYF. The chain has TRBV19 and TRBJ2-5; 7 bases agree with TRBD1. The CDR3 length is 14 residues. Germline V lookup: CDR1 LNHDA, CDR2 SQIVND (reference sequence). After removal of 3 bases from V and 1 base from J, the junction contained 2 bases not matched to a gene. Filled out from reference TRBV19 and TRBJ2-5, the complete variable domain reads DGGITQSPKYLFRKEGQNVTLSCEQNLNHDAMYWYRQDPGQGLRLIYYSQIVNDFQKGDIAEGYSVSREKKESFPLTVTSAQKNPTAFYLCASSIPGGQETQYFGPGTRLLVL.